The TCR beta chain described here comes from a study of T-cell memory formation after mild COVID-19. This clonotype was picked up a small number of times. The CDR3 spans 18 residues. Per germline, CDR1 MRHNA and CDR2 SNTAGT. Trimming shortened V by 0 bases and J by 2 bases, and 20 bases separated the two germline ends. TCR alpha and TCR beta cDNA libraries with sample barcodes and UMIs came from 5'RACE using constant-segment primers. MiXCR, run by TCRdb on the 5' RACE reads, gives a single entry per CDR3 protein. This sample has around 260,000 distinct CDR3 sequences, with around 15% found just once. This TCR was sampled from a man younger than 35 who had mild COVID-19 (a few samples of this study predate the infection). Cell type and time point are not known. The rearrangement joins TRBV6-4 to TRBJ2-7; no firm D call. The sequenced sample consisted of PBMCs or a T cell subset sorted from them (not recorded which). The CDR3 sequence: CASSDSLYGRLTAYEQYF. The CDR3 DNA sequence: TGTGCCAGCAGTGACTCGTTGTACGGACGGCTCACCGCCTACGAGCAGTACTTC.